Listed here are 20 T cell receptor beta chains from one sample, sequenced in a study of T cells in Graves' hyperthyroidism and ophthalmopathy. Amplification of TCR beta CDR3 regions used RNA as the template. TCR CDR3 underwent first-round RT-PCR with the HTBI primer set. Via MiXCR, TCRdb re-called the multiplex PCR reads, giving one row per CDR3 protein. The repertoire holds some 600,000 distinct CDR3 sequences, with around 14% as singletons. The sample consisted of blood. These receptors were taken from a woman in her 30s with Graves' hyperthyroidism that later progressed to Graves' ophthalmopathy.

This clonotype was seen ten or more times. This rearrangement joins TRBV19 to TRBJ1-1; 10 bases align to TRBD1. Trimming removed 5 bases from V and 1 base from J; junction bases left unmatched: 16. The CDR3 consists of 19 residues. From germline, CDR1 is LNHDA and CDR2 SQIVND (reference sequence). In DNA, the CDR3 is TGTGCCAGTAGTTCCGGCGACAGGGGGCTCTCCTGGCCGAACACTGAAGCTTTCTTT. Encoded protein: CASSSGDRGLSWPNTEAFF.

This clonotype was detected only a few times. This rearrangement joins TRBV30 to TRBJ2-3; TRBD1 agrees at 9 bases. Germline CDR1 and CDR2: GTSNPN and SVGIG (reference sequence). Losses at the gene ends were 5 bases for V and 7 bases for J; bases not matched to a gene: 7. The CDR3 runs to 13 residues. CDR3 DNA sequence: TGTGCCTGGTGCCGGGACAGGGAAAATACGCAGTATTTT. This translates into CAWCRDRENTQYF. Complete variable domain (other parts from reference TRBV30 and TRBJ2-3): SQTIHQWPATLVQPVGSPLSLECTVEGTSNPNLYWYRQAAGRGLQLLFYSVGIGQISSEVPQNLSASRPQDRQFILSSKKLLLSDSGFYLCAWCRDRENTQYFGPGTRLTVL.

In its sample, this clonotype was seen many times. The J gene is TRBJ1-1, the V gene TRBV19; 8 positions match TRBD1. The CDR3 covers 16 residues. Per the germline V gene, CDR1 is LNHDA and CDR2 is SQIVND (reference sequence). V shed 9 bases and J 0 bases; nucleotides not matched to a gene: 12. CDR3 nucleotide sequence: TGTGCCAGCCAGGGCCTTGCAGGGGGCCTGAACACTGAAGCTTTCTTT. Translating gives CASQGLAGGLNTEAFF.

This clonotype was seen many times. This chain links TRBV27 with TRBJ2-2, with a weak D call TRBD1 (6 bases). CDR1 is MNHEY, CDR2 SMNVEV, per germline (reference sequence). The CDR3 extends over 16 amino acids. The germline V and J ends were trimmed by 3 bases and 5 bases, with 16 bases remaining between them. The CDR3 protein is CASSFSGHKKTGELFF. Written as DNA, the CDR3 is TGTGCCAGCAGTTTCTCGGGACATAAAAAGACCGGGGAGCTGTTTTTT.

This clonotype was counted many times. The V call is TRBV11-3, the J call TRBJ2-7; 7 nucleotides agree with TRBD2. The CDR3 runs to 15 residues. V lost 6 bases to trimming and J lost 6 bases; unmatched junction nucleotides: 14. Germline lookup yields CDR1 SGHNT and CDR2 YENEEA. The CDR3 spells CASRSPGGGSGEQYF. The CDR3, as DNA: TGTGCCAGCAGATCTCCTGGGGGGGGTAGCGGCGAGCAGTACTTC.

This clonotype was seen a handful of times. CDR3 loop: CASSRWTGGLVGEKLFF. In DNA form, the CDR3 reads TGTGCCAGCAGTAGATGGACAGGGGGCTTAGTAGGTGAAAAACTGTTTTTT. The chain combines TRBV27 with TRBJ1-4; 11 bases are shared with TRBD1. V shed 5 bases, J shed 7 bases, and the junction held 12 bases outside the gene matches. This CDR3 region has 17 residues. CDR1 and CDR2 (germline): MNHEY, SMNVEV (reference sequence).

This chain joins TRBV5-1 and TRBJ2-6; D gene unclear. Germline CDR1 reads SGHRS; CDR2 reads YFSETQ. V dropped 5 bases and J dropped 0 bases, with 12 bases sitting between them. CDR3 length equals 16 residues. CDR3 DNA: TGCGCCAGCAGGTATGATCAGAGCTCTGGGGCCAACGTCCTGACTTTC. Protein sequence: CASRYDQSSGANVLTF.

This clonotype showed up many times. V and J are TRBV3-1 and TRBJ2-3; 10 positions agree with TRBD2. The J segment lost 6 bases and the V segment lost 3 bases, leaving 9 bases of the junction unmatched. Per germline, CDR1 LGHDT and CDR2 YNNKEL (reference sequence). CDR3 length: 16 residues. The CDR3 coding sequence is TGTGCCAGCAGCCATGCATCTAGCGGGAGTGCGGATACGCAGTATTTT. As protein: CASSHASSGSADTQYF.

In this sample, this clonotype turned up many times. The V and J genes are TRBV5-1 and TRBJ2-1, with TRBD2 identical over 13 bases. Germline V gene lookup returns CDR1 SGHRS and CDR2 YFSETQ. The CDR3 covers 18 residues. With 4 bases clipped from V and 7 bases from J, the junction kept 14 bases outside the gene matches. The CDR3 protein is CASSGKTSGRRPGNEQFF. CDR3 nucleotide sequence: TGCGCCAGCAGCGGCAAGACTAGCGGGAGGAGGCCGGGGAATGAGCAGTTCTTC.

V gene TRBV29-1 combines with J gene TRBJ1-1; no clear D. The CDR3 loop spans 14 amino acids. CDR1 and CDR2 from the germline V gene are SQVTM and ANQGSEA. V was pared by 7 bases and J by 6 bases, with 21 bases between. CDR3 coding DNA: TGCAGCGGACACGGACCTAAGACTTTGCCTGAAGCTTTCTTT. Amino acids: CSGHGPKTLPEAFF.

In its sample, this clonotype was seen many times. In nucleotides, the CDR3 is TGTGCCAGCATTATTACGTCTGAAGCTTTCTTT. As protein: CASIITSEAFF. V and J are TRBV2 and TRBJ1-1; D unclear. In germline, CDR1 is SNHLY, CDR2 FYNNEI. CDR3 length: 11 amino acids. The V end lost 7 bases, the J end lost 6 bases, and 9 bases lay between the germline ends.

This clonotype was observed many times. The V and J genes are TRBV7-9 and TRBJ2-7, with TRBD1 identical over 8 bases. This CDR3 is 13 amino acids long. V shed 6 bases, J shed 3 bases, and the junction held 4 bases outside the gene matches. Germline values: CDR1 SEHNR, CDR2 FQNEAQ (reference sequence). The CDR3 DNA reads as TGTGCCAGCAGTCGACAGGGGCACTACGAGCAGTACTTC. The encoded protein is CASSRQGHYEQYF.

This clonotype turned up a few times. This chain links TRBV15 with TRBJ2-3; D unclear. The germline gives CDR1 LNHNV, CDR2 YYDKDF (reference sequence). There are 14 residues in the CDR3. Trimming removed 0 bases at V and 6 bases at J, with 10 bases between. CDR3 protein: CATSRDTATDTQYF. CDR3 coding DNA: TGTGCCACCAGCAGAGATACAGCTACTGATACGCAGTATTTT.

This clonotype was picked up many times. V gene TRBV30 combines with J gene TRBJ2-5; 8 nucleotides agree with TRBD2. This CDR3 spans 12 amino acids. Germline CDR1 and CDR2: GTSNPN and SVGIG (reference sequence). V lost 8 bases and J lost 1; bases outside the gene matches: 3. Here the CDR3 DNA reads TGTGCCCGCGGGACTAGCCAAGAGACCCAGTACTTC. It yields the protein CARGTSQETQYF.

This clonotype was seen ten or more times. The chain joins TRBV19 to TRBJ2-1; TRBD2 matches at 8 bases. From germline, CDR1 is LNHDA and CDR2 SQIVND (reference sequence). The ends lost 9 bases at V and 3 bases at J; junction bases unmatched: 7. CDR3 length: 14 amino acids. CDR3 nucleotides: TGTGCCAGCTCCAGCGGGAGATACTACAATGAGCAGTTCTTC. Its protein product is CASSSGRYYNEQFF.

This clonotype was recorded many times. The gene calls are TRBV24-1 and TRBJ2-2; 8 positions match TRBD2. With V trimmed by 9 bases and J by 3 bases, 11 bases remained unmatched. The CDR3 covers 16 residues. Germline assignment: CDR1 KGHDR and CDR2 SFDVKD. CDR3 sequence reads: CATADFREGDTGELFF. The CDR3 nucleotides read TGTGCCACCGCCGACTTTCGGGAGGGCGACACCGGGGAGCTGTTTTTT.

The CDR3 here is CASQSATGELFF. For the CDR3, the DNA is TGTGCCAGCCAGTCCGCCACCGGGGAGCTGTTTTTT. The V call is TRBV6-2 or TRBV6-3, the J call TRBJ2-2; D gene uncertain. The V end was cut by 8 bases, the J end by 4 bases, with 8 bases between. The CDR3 length is 12 residues. Germline values: CDR1 MNHEY, CDR2 SVGEGT.

This chain joins TRBV30 and TRBJ1-2; 7 nucleotides align to TRBD1. The CDR3 runs 14 residues. The germline gives CDR1 GTSNPN, CDR2 SVGIG (reference sequence). The junction had 10 bases not matched to a gene; V was cut back by 4 bases and J by 5 bases. The CDR3 spells CAWKGGQKSYGYTF. For the CDR3, the DNA is TGTGCCTGGAAGGGGGGACAGAAGAGTTATGGCTACACCTTC.

V is TRBV3-1 and J is TRBJ1-2; the D is unclear. The CDR3 runs to 17 residues. Trimming took off 0 bases at V and 5 bases at J, with 19 bases between the two ends. Germline CDR1 is LGHDT and CDR2 is YNNKEL (reference sequence). The CDR3 DNA reads as TGTGCCAGCAGCCAAGATGGGAGTCTGGCATGGAGTTATGGCTACACCTTC. Translated: CASSQDGSLAWSYGYTF.

This clonotype has at least ten counts. This chain joins TRBV30 and TRBJ2-2; the D gene is possibly TRBD2 (6 bases). V lost 7 bases and J lost 5, with 17 bases in between. The CDR3 is made up of 14 amino acids. In germline, CDR1 is GTSNPN, CDR2 SVGIG (reference sequence). CDR3 sequence (DNA): TGTGCCTTCCTTGGGACTTCATTTACCGGGGAGCTGTTTTTT. Residues: CAFLGTSFTGELFF.